This TCR beta chain came from a study of blood T cell repertoires in COVID-19. This CDR3 has 12 residues. V was clipped by 0 bases and J by 4 bases, with 4 bases between them. CDR1 SGHNT and CDR2 YYREEE come from the germline V gene (reference sequence). The Seattle patients joined while their infection was active and were tracked longitudinally afterward. The table came from immunoSEQ multiplex PCR; TCRdb's copy has only in-frame clones and leaves some out. The table records 250,000 to 350,000 clones, roughly four fifths of them present only once. The sequence was collected from a person aged 70 to 85 with COVID-19, enrolled during active disease. The J gene is TRBJ1-2, the V gene TRBV5-4, with unresolved D. What was sequenced was peripheral blood. The CDR3 bases are TGTGCCAGCAGCTTGGACGGCTATGGCTACACCTTC. Translated, it gives CASSLDGYGYTF.